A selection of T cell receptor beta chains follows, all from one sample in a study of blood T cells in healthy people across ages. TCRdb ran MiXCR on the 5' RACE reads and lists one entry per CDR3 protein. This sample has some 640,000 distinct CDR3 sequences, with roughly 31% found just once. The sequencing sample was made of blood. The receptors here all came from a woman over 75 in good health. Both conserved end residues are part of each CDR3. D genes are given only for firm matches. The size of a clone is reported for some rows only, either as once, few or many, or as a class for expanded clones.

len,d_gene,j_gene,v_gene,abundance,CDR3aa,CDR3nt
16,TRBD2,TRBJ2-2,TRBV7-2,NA,CASSLTSGGLTGELFF,TGTGCCAGCAGCTTAACTAGCGGGGGACTCACCGGGGAGCTGTTTTTT
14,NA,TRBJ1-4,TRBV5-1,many,CASSLEQTVGKLFF,TGCGCCAGCAGCTTGGAACAGACGGTTGGAAAACTGTTTTTT
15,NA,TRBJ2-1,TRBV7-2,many,CASSGVGATYNEQFF,TGTGCCAGCAGCGGGGTAGGGGCAACCTACAATGAGCAGTTCTTC
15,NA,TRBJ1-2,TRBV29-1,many,CSVEARGKGGYGYTF,TGCAGCGTTGAAGCCCGGGGGAAGGGGGGCTATGGCTACACCTTC
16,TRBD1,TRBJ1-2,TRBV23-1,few,CASRQKQGMSGYGYTF,TGCGCCAGCAGACAAAAACAGGGGATGAGTGGCTATGGCTACACCTTC
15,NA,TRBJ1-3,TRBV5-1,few,CASSLGPNSGNTIYF,TGCGCCAGCAGCTTGGGACCGAACTCTGGAAACACCATATATTTT
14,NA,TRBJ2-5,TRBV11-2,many,CASSQQGFQETQYF,TGTGCCAGCAGCCAACAGGGATTCCAAGAGACCCAGTACTTC
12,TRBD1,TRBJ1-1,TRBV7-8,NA,CASSTGVAEAFF,TGTGCCAGCAGCACAGGGGTCGCTGAAGCTTTCTTT
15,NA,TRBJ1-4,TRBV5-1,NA,CASSSFGGTNEKLFF,TGCGCCAGCAGCTCGTTTGGGGGAACTAATGAAAAACTGTTTTTT
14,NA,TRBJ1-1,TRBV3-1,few,CASSPTGYGAEAFF,TGTGCCAGCAGCCCTACAGGGTACGGGGCTGAAGCTTTCTTT
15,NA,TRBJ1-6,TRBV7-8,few,CASSLARRGVSPLHF,TGTGCCAGCAGCTTAGCGCGGAGAGGGGTCTCACCCCTCCACTTT
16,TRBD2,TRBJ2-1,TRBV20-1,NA,CSARGTSGRLYNEQFF,TGCAGTGCTAGAGGGACTAGCGGGAGGCTTTACAATGAGCAGTTCTTC
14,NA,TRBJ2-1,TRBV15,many,CATSRRVSYNEQFF,TGTGCCACCAGCAGAAGGGTTTCCTACAATGAGCAGTTCTTC
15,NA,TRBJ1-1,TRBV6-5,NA,CASSYAETGNTEAFF,TGTGCCAGCAGTTACGCTGAGACAGGGAACACTGAAGCTTTCTTT
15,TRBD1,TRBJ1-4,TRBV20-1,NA,CSAATEGARGEKLFF,TGCAGTGCTGCGACGGAGGGGGCTCGGGGTGAAAAACTGTTTTTT
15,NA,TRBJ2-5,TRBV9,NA,CAGSGTVGRGETQYF,TGTGCCGGCAGCGGAACTGTTGGGCGAGGAGAGACCCAGTACTTC
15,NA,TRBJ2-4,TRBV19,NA,CASSMEGNSKNIQYF,TGTGCCAGTAGTATGGAGGGGAATTCCAAAAACATTCAGTACTTC
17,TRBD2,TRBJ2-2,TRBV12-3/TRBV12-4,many,CASRGGLAGVRTGELFF,TGTGCCAGCAGGGGGGGACTAGCGGGGGTGCGCACCGGGGAGCTGTTTTTT
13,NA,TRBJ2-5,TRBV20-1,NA,CSARKLQGETQYF,TGCAGTGCTAGAAAGTTACAGGGAGAGACCCAGTACTTC
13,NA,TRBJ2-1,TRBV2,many,CASREGLYNEQFF,TGTGCCAGCAGGGAGGGACTTTACAATGAGCAGTTCTTC
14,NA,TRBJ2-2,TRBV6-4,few,CASSDSSPTGELFF,TGTGCCAGCAGTGACAGCAGTCCCACCGGGGAGCTGTTTTTT
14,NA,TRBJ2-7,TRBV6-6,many,CASSYSTGNYEQYF,TGTGCCAGCAGTTACTCTACAGGGAACTACGAGCAGTACTTC
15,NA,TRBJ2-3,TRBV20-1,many,CSARTGGLHTDTQYF,TGCAGTGCTCGCACGGGCGGGTTACACACAGATACGCAGTATTTT
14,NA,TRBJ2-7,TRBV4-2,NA,CASSQPGRSNEQYF,TGTGCCAGCAGCCAACCGGGCCGATCCAATGAGCAGTACTTC
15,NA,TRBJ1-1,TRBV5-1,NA,CASGSATDGNSEAFF,TGCGCCAGCGGCTCCGCGACCGACGGGAATTCTGAAGCTTTCTTT
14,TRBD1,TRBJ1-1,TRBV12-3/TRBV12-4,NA,CASTFAEGATEAFF,TGTGCCAGCACCTTCGCGGAGGGGGCTACTGAAGCTTTCTTT
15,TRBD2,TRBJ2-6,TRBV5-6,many,CASSFRGAGANVLTF,TGTGCCAGCAGCTTCCGGGGGGCTGGGGCCAACGTCCTGACTTTC